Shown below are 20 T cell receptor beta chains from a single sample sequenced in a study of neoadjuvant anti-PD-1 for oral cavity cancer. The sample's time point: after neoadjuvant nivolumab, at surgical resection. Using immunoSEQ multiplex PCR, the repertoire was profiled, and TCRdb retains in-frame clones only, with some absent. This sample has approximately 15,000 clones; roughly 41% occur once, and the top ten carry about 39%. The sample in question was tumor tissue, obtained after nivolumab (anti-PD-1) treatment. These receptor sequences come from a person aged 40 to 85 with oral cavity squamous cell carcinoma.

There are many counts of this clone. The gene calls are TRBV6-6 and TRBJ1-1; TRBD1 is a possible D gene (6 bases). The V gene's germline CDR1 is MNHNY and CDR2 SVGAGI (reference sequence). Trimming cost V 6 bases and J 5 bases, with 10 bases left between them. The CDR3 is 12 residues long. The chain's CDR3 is CASSFQGTEAFF. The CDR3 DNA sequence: TGTGCCAGCAGCTTTCAGGGGACTGAAGCTTTCTTT.

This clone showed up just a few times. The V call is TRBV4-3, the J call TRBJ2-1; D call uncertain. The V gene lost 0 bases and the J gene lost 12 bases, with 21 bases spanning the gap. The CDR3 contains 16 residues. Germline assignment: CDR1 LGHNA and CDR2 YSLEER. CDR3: CASSQDALRRSLVQFF. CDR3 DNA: TGCGCCAGCAGCCAAGATGCACTGAGAAGGTCATTAGTGCAGTTCTTC.

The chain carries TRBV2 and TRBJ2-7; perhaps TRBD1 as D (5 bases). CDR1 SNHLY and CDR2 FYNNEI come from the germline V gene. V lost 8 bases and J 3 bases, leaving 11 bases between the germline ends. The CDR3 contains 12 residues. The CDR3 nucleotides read TGTGCCAGCGCTAGGGGTAGCTACGAGCAGTACTTC. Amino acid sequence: CASARGSYEQYF. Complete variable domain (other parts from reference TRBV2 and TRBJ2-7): EPEVTQTPSHQVTQMGQEVILRCVPISNHLYFYWYRQILGQKVEFLVSFYNNEISEKSEIFDDQFSVERPDGSNFTLKIRSTKLEDSAMYFCASARGSYEQYFGPGTRLTVT.

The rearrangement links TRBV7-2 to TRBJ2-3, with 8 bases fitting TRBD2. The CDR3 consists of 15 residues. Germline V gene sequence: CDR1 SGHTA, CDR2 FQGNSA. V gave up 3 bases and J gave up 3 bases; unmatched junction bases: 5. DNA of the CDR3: TGTGCCAGCAGCTTGGTAGCGGGGCGGACAGATACGCAGTATTTT. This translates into CASSLVAGRTDTQYF.

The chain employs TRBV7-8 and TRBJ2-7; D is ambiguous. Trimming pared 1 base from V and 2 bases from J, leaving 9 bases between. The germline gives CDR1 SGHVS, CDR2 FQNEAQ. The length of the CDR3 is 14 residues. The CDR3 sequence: CASSLVTGTYEQYF. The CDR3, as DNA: TGTGCCAGCAGCTTAGTTACGGGTACCTACGAGCAGTACTTC.

CDR3 residues: CASSQSRQQETQYF. CDR3 DNA: TGCGCCAGCAGCCAATCGAGGCAGCAAGAGACCCAGTACTTC. The chain carries TRBV4-1 and TRBJ2-5; unclear D gene. This CDR3 is 14 amino acids long. The V end was cut by 2 bases, the J end by 2 bases, with 9 bases between. From germline, CDR1 is MGHRA and CDR2 YSYEKL.

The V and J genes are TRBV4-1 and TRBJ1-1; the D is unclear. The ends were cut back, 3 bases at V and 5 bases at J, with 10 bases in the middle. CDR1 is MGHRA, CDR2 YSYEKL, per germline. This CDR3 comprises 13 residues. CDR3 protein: CASSHGEGTEAFF. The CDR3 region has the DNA TGCGCCAGCAGCCACGGGGAGGGTACTGAAGCTTTCTTT.

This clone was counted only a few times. The chain's CDR3 is CASSPRPESSYEQYF. The CDR3 bases are TGTGCCAGCAGCCCCCGGCCGGAGAGCTCCTACGAGCAGTACTTC. The chain combines TRBV5-4 with TRBJ2-7; the D is unclear. The CDR3 runs to 15 residues. Germline V lookup: CDR1 SGHNT, CDR2 YYREEE (reference sequence). The germline V and J ends were trimmed by 4 bases and 0 bases, with 14 bases remaining between them.

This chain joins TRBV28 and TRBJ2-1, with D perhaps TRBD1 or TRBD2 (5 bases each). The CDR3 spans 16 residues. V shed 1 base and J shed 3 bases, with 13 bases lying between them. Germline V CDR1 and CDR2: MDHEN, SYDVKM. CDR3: CASSLSEGRNYNEQFF. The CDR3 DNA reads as TGTGCCAGCAGTTTATCTGAGGGGAGAAACTACAATGAGCAGTTCTTC.

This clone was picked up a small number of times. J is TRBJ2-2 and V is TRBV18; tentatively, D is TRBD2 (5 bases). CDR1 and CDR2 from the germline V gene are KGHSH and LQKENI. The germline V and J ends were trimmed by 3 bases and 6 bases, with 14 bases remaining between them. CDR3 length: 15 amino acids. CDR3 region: CASSPSQGGSGELFF. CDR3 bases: TGTGCCAGCTCACCTTCCCAAGGAGGCTCCGGGGAGCTGTTTTTT.

The CDR3 DNA reads as TGCGCCAGCAGCTTGGGAATTAGGAACCAAGAGACCCAGTACTTC. It encodes CASSLGIRNQETQYF. The chain links TRBV5-1 to TRBJ2-5; D is unclear. The CDR3 loop spans 15 amino acids. Germline loops: CDR1 SGHRS, CDR2 YFSETQ. V gave up 0 bases and J gave up 0 bases, with 9 bases separating them.

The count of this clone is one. The CDR3 DNA follows: TGCGCCAGCAGCCGACCGGGGGGCACTGGCTACACCTTC. Its protein product is CASSRPGGTGYTF. The chain employs TRBV5-1 and TRBJ1-2, with D perhaps TRBD1 (6 bases). Germline-derived CDR1 and CDR2 are SGHRS and YFSETQ. Trimming cost V 4 bases and J 7 bases, with 14 bases left between them. CDR3 length equals 13 residues.

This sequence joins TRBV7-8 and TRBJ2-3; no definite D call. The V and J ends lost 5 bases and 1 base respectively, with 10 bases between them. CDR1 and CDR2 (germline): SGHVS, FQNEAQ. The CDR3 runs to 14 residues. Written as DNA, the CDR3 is TGTGCCAGCAGCACTCCGATGGGCACAGATACGCAGTATTTT. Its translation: CASSTPMGTDTQYF.

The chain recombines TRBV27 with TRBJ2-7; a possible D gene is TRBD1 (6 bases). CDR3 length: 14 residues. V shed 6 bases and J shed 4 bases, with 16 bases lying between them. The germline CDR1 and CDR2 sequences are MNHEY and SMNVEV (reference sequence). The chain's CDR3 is CASSRGHIPYEQYF. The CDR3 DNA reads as TGTGCCAGCAGCCGGGGACACATTCCTTACGAGCAGTACTTC.

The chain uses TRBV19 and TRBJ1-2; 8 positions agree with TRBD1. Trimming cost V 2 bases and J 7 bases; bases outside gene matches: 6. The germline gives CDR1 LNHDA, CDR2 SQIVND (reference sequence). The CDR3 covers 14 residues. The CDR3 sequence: CASSITRGQGGYTF. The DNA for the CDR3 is TGTGCCAGTAGTATAACCAGGGGGCAAGGTGGCTACACCTTC.

The CDR3 is CASSLRRGAMEETQYF. The CDR3 DNA reads as TGTGCCAGCAGCTTAAGGCGGGGGGCTATGGAAGAGACCCAGTACTTC. This rearrangement joins TRBV7-9 to TRBJ2-5; 8 bases match TRBD2. CDR3 length: 16 residues. The germline gives CDR1 SEHNR, CDR2 FQNEAQ (reference sequence). Trimming took 2 bases from V and 3 from J; bases not matched to a gene: 8.

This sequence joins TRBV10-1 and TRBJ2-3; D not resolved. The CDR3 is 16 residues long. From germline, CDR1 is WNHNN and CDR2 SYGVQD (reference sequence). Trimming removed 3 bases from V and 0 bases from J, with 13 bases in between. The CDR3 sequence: CASSDIRRASTDTQYF. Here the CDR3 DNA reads TGCGCCAGCAGTGATATTCGCCGGGCCAGCACAGATACGCAGTATTTT.

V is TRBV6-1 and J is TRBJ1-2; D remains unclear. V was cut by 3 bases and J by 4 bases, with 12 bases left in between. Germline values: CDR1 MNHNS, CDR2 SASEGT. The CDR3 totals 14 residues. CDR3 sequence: CASSEGGRTYGYTF. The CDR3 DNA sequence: TGTGCCAGCAGTGAGGGAGGACGTACCTATGGCTACACCTTC.

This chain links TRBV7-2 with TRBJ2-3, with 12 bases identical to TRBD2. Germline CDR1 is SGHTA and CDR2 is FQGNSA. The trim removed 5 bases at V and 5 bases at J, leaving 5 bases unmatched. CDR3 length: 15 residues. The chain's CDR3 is CASSRTSGDGDTQYF. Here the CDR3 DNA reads TGTGCCAGCAGCAGGACTAGCGGGGATGGAGATACGCAGTATTTT.

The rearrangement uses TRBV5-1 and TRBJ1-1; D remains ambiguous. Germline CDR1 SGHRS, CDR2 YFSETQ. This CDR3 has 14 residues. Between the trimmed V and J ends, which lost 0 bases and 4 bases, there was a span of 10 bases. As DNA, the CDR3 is TGCGCCAGCAGCTTGGTCGGGGAGGGCACTGAAGCTTTCTTT. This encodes CASSLVGEGTEAFF. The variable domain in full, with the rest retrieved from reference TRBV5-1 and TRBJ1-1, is KAGVTQTPRYLIKTRGQQVTLSCSPISGHRSVSWYQQTPGQGLQFLFEYFSETQRNKGNFPGRFSGRQFSNSRSEMNVSTLELGDSALYLCASSLVGEGTEAFFGQGTRLTVV.